One sample yielded the 10 T cell receptor beta chains listed below, sequenced in a study of identical twins. A single record per CDR3 protein comes from TCRdb applying MiXCR to the 5' RACE reads. This table has 250,000 or so distinct CDR3 sequences, 5.5% to 7% appearing once. This same sample was also taken into another study, of yellow fever vaccine responses in identical twins.

What was sequenced was memory (CD45RO+) T cells sorted from blood. Receptor source: a young woman in good health.

There are a few counts of this clonotype. This chain links TRBV5-1 with TRBJ1-2; 7 bases map to TRBD1. Trimming removed 0 bases from V and 3 bases from J; junction bases left unmatched: 5. Germline CDR1 is SGHRS and CDR2 is YFSETQ. The CDR3 is 15 amino acids. The CDR3 loop reads CASSLAGGFDYGYTF. The CDR3 coding sequence is TGCGCCAGCAGCTTGGCAGGGGGGTTTGACTATGGCTACACCTTC.

This clonotype was found many times. The chain joins TRBV20-1 to TRBJ2-5; D gene uncertain. CDR1 is DFQATT and CDR2 is SNEGSKA in the germline V gene (reference sequence). V lost 3 bases, J lost 4 bases, and 15 bases lay in between. CDR3 length: 14 residues. For the CDR3, the DNA is TGCAGTGCTAGTGATGTGGGCTCTCGAGAGACCCAGTACTTC. Translating it yields CSASDVGSRETQYF.

This clonotype was counted at least ten times. This chain joins TRBV20-1 and TRBJ1-1; perhaps TRBD1 as D (6 bases). Deletions cut 1 base from V and 0 bases from J, with 12 bases between. Germline-derived CDR1 and CDR2 are DFQATT and SNEGSKA (reference sequence). The CDR3 sequence is 15 residues long. The CDR3 DNA follows: TGCAGTGCTAGAGTGCGGGGGGCTCTGAACACTGAAGCTTTCTTT. This encodes CSARVRGALNTEAFF.

This clonotype was observed many times. The chain joins TRBV20-1 to TRBJ2-7; no clear D gene. CDR1 and CDR2 (germline): DFQATT, SNEGSKA (reference sequence). The CDR3 is made up of 12 amino acids. The CDR3 is CRKVYSSYEQYV. CDR3 nucleotide sequence: TGCAGAAAAGTGTACAGTTCCTACGAGCAGTACGTC.

This clonotype was picked up many times. The J gene is TRBJ1-6, the V gene TRBV4-2; no clear D gene. V lost 0 bases, J lost 8 bases, and 5 bases lay in between. The germline V gene has CDR1 LGHNA and CDR2 YNFKEQ. The CDR3 sequence is 13 residues long. CDR3 loop: CASSQDQDSPLHF. The CDR3 DNA reads as TGTGCCAGCAGCCAAGATCAGGATTCACCCCTCCACTTT.

Only a few counts were recorded for this clonotype. This chain links TRBV11-2 with TRBJ2-3, with 8 bases matching TRBD2. The germline V gene has CDR1 SGHAT and CDR2 FQNNGV. V dropped 1 base and J dropped 3; count of bases not matched to a gene: 6. The CDR3 is 16 amino acids. The CDR3, as DNA: TGTGCCAGCAGCTTAGTCGCGGGGGGTTTAACAGATACGCAGTATTTT. It yields the protein CASSLVAGGLTDTQYF.

In its sample, this clonotype was seen many times. J is TRBJ2-2 and V is TRBV7-8; D not certain. Germline loops: CDR1 SGHVS, CDR2 FQNEAQ. The CDR3 has 16 amino acids. The ends were cut back, 2 bases at V and 0 bases at J, with 10 bases in the middle. The chain's CDR3 is CASSLLPGSNTGELFF. The CDR3 coding sequence is TGTGCCAGCAGCTTACTCCCCGGCTCGAACACCGGGGAGCTGTTTTTT.

This clonotype occurred a few times. V usage is TRBV6-2 or TRBV6-3 and J usage is TRBJ2-5; tentative D call: TRBD2 (7 bases). Trimming removed 0 bases from V and 5 bases from J, with 16 bases in between. Germline V gene lookup returns CDR1 MNHEY and CDR2 SVGEGT. The CDR3 spans 16 residues. The CDR3 here is CASSYSMAGGAETQYF. The CDR3 DNA reads as TGTGCCAGCAGTTACTCGATGGCTGGGGGGGCCGAGACCCAGTACTTC.

The J gene is TRBJ2-2, the V gene TRBV4-1; the D gene is possibly TRBD2 (5 bases). The CDR3 has 16 amino acids. From germline, CDR1 is MGHRA and CDR2 YSYEKL. V dropped 4 bases and J dropped 0 bases, with 12 bases sitting between them. The CDR3 nucleotides are TGCGCCAGCAGCCTCGTTATGGGAGCGAACACCGGGGAGCTGTTTTTT. Amino acid sequence: CASSLVMGANTGELFF.

About this clonotype itself: This may arise from a read error, as a much more abundant clone is one base away. The V and J genes are TRBV10-3 and TRBJ2-2, with TRBD2 identical over 7 bases. Germline V gives CDR1 ENHRY, CDR2 SYGVKD. This CDR3 has 14 amino acids. This CDR3 reads CAISEPTSTGVLFF. The CDR3 nucleotides are TGTGCCATCAGTGAGCCGACTAGCACCGGGGTGCTGTTTTTT.